Shown below are 9 T cell receptor beta chains from a single sample sequenced in a study of beta chain features in type 1 diabetes. General study results and limits: TCRB CDR3s were moderately but significantly shorter in Type 1 diabetes patients in all four CD4+ subsets.

Antigens for these TCRs are unknown. The entirety of the isolated RNA underwent reverse transcription, so expressed TCRB transcripts were sequenced. Sequencing was performed with immunoSEQ multiplex PCR; in TCRdb, only in-frame clones are kept and a portion is missing. This table has 300,000 to 350,000 clones, roughly 9% appearing once. The sample taken for sequencing was central memory CD4+ T cells from blood. Receptor source: a man aged 30-40 years with type 1 diabetes.

The rearrangement links TRBV7-8 to TRBJ2-2, with D hard to call. This CDR3 is built from 13 residues. V lost 5 bases, J lost 3 bases, and 7 bases lay in between. Germline assignment: CDR1 SGHVS and CDR2 FQNEAQ. The chain's CDR3 is CASSRDHTGELFF. The DNA for the CDR3 is TGTGCCAGCAGCCGCGACCACACCGGGGAGCTGTTTTTT.

This clone was counted many times. This CDR3 reads CASSQSVGDSGYTF. CDR3 bases: TGCGCCAGCAGTCAATCGGTCGGGGATTCCGGCTACACCTTC. The rearrangement uses TRBV23-1 and TRBJ1-2, with D unresolved. TRBV23-1 is an ORF, with its function uncertain. This CDR3 is 14 amino acids long. Trimming cost V 0 bases and J 8 bases, with 13 bases left between them.

This sequence joins TRBV29-1 and TRBJ1-1, with a weak D call TRBD1 (5 bases). Germline-derived CDR1 and CDR2 are SQVTM and ANQGSEA. This CDR3 comprises 15 residues. V lost 4 bases and J 1 base, leaving 16 bases between the germline ends. CDR3: CSVGGPVVGNTEAFF. The CDR3 DNA follows: TGCAGCGTTGGGGGCCCCGTGGTCGGGAACACTGAAGCTTTCTTT.

This clone was seen a few times. The chain employs TRBV5-6 and TRBJ2-1; 8 bases map to TRBD2. From germline, CDR1 is SGHDT and CDR2 YYEEEE. V trimming: 4 bases; J trimming: 7 bases; junction bases outside the gene matches: 10. The CDR3 sequence is 15 residues long. The CDR3 protein is CASSPGGPRRNEQFF. DNA for the CDR3: TGTGCCAGCAGCCCGGGGGGGCCTCGGAGGAATGAGCAGTTCTTC.

This clone was seen a handful of times. V is TRBV29-1 and J is TRBJ1-1, with 7 nucleotides matching TRBD1. Trimming at V came to 3 bases and at J to 5 bases, leaving 12 bases not matched to a gene. The CDR3 loop spans 15 amino acids. Germline V CDR1 and CDR2: SQVTM, ANQGSEA. The CDR3 bases are TGCAGCGTTGATATCGGCAGGGGGAAAAGGACTGAAGCTTTCTTT. Protein product: CSVDIGRGKRTEAFF.

This chain connects TRBV7-2 to TRBJ2-7, with 7 positions matching TRBD2. This CDR3 is 14 amino acids long. Germline CDR1 is SGHTA and CDR2 is FQGNSA. V lost 6 bases to trimming and J lost 7 bases; unmatched junction nucleotides: 12. The CDR3 DNA is TGTGCCAGCAGGCACGGACGGGGGGAGTGGGAGCAGTACTTC. Its translation is CASRHGRGEWEQYF.

The chain is built from TRBV2 and TRBJ1-2; D remains ambiguous. The CDR3 loop spans 13 amino acids. Germline CDR1 and CDR2: SNHLY and FYNNEI. The V gene lost 3 bases and the J gene lost 4 bases, with 9 bases spanning the gap. CDR3 sequence: CASSDWGGYGYTF. The CDR3 region has the DNA TGTGCCAGCAGTGATTGGGGTGGCTATGGCTACACCTTC.

This clone was seen more than once but under ten times. The chain carries TRBV9 and TRBJ2-3, with D uncertain. Trimming took off 0 bases at V and 3 bases at J, with 14 bases between the two ends. Germline assignment: CDR1 SGDLS and CDR2 YYNGEE. This CDR3 contains 16 residues. The CDR3 region has the DNA TGTGCCAGCAGCGTAGTTACCAGCGAGATGACAGATACGCAGTATTTT. It is translated as CASSVVTSEMTDTQYF. The full variable domain, completed using reference TRBV9 and TRBJ2-3, is DSGVTQTPKHLITATGQRVTLRCSPRSGDLSVYWYQQSLDQGLQFLIQYYNGEERAKGNILERFSAQQFPDLHSELNLSSLELGDSALYFCASSVVTSEMTDTQYFGPGTRLTVL.

In this sample, this clone turned up a few times. Given the absence of the conserved phenylalanine or tryptophan at the CDR3 end, a read error is likely. The DNA is omitted, as the CDR3 cannot be located on it reliably, and the CDR3 follows TCRdb's listing. The gene calls are TRBV5-8 and TRBJ2-7. The CDR3 spans 14 residues, counting both ends. Germline V gives CDR1 SGHTS, CDR2 YDEGEE. The CDR3 spells CASSFAGADFRASR.